Listed here are 10 T cell receptor beta chains from one sample, sequenced in a study of post-analysis software for immune sequencing data (dated by TCRdb to between 2014 and 2017). Summary of the overall study and its limitations: Patients showed significantly higher frequencies than controls for roughly five TRBV segments, among them TRBV5-6, TRBV5-1 and TRBV20-1.

Library preparation used PCR. This sample was sequenced with an Illumina HiSeq 2500. To reduce PCR and sequencing biases, unique molecular identifiers were built into the TCR beta cDNA libraries. The raw public reads went through TCRdb reprocessing: fastp at Q25, MiXCR clone calling, in-frame beta chains kept. Entries that share a CDR3 protein sequence are merged under the most common genes and DNA. The sample contains around 700,000 distinct CDR3 sequences, approximately 59% of them found a single time. Approximately 10% of the sample lies in the top ten. Their recognized antigens are unknown. Input material: blood. The receptors were sampled from a girl aged 2 to 10 with multiple sclerosis.

To note about this clonotype: Sequence at one end of the junction differs from germline and may be a read error. The rearrangement joins TRBV2 to TRBJ2-2, with D perhaps matching TRBD2 (5 bases). Germline CDR1 and CDR2: SNHLY and FYNNEI. There are 16 residues in the CDR3. The CDR3 coding sequence is TGTGCCAGCGTAGAGGAGGATACCAGGAACACCGGGGAGCGGTTTTTT. Translation gives CASVEEDTRNTGERFF.

The chain joins TRBV6-2 or TRBV6-3 to TRBJ2-2; D perhaps matches TRBD2 (5 bases). The CDR3 consists of 15 residues. Germline V gives CDR1 MNHEY, CDR2 SVGEGT. The V end lost 6 bases, the J end lost 5 bases, and 16 bases lay between the germline ends. This CDR3 reads CASRGRGASTGELFF. The DNA of the CDR3 is TGTGCCAGCAGGGGCCGGGGTGCGAGTACCGGGGAGCTGTTTTTT.

This clonotype was seen a handful of times. The chain employs TRBV7-3 and TRBJ2-1; D is undetermined. The germline V gene has CDR1 SGHTA and CDR2 FQGTGA. The CDR3 consists of 13 residues. Deletions cut 4 bases from V and 8 bases from J, with 12 bases between. The DNA of the CDR3 is TGTGCCAGCAGCTCCCCGGACCACGATGAGCAGTTCTTC. It specifies CASSSPDHDEQFF.

The chain combines TRBV5-1 with TRBJ2-1; no clear D gene. Germline assignment: CDR1 SGHRS and CDR2 YFSETQ. The ends were cut back, 1 base at V and 3 bases at J, with 5 bases in the middle. CDR3 length: 13 residues. CDR3 DNA sequence: TGCGCCAGCAGCTTGTATAACTACAATGAGCAGTTCTTC. It encodes CASSLYNYNEQFF.

This sequence joins TRBV19 and TRBJ2-1; perhaps TRBD2 as D (6 bases). CDR3 size: 13 residues. Germline CDR1 and CDR2: LNHDA and SQIVND (reference sequence). V lost 3 bases, J lost 8 bases, and 11 bases lay in between. The CDR3 nucleotides read TGTGCCAGTAGTATCGGCGGCGGGGATGAGCAGTTCTTC. It is translated as CASSIGGGDEQFF. Using reference TRBV19 and TRBJ2-1 for the parts outside the CDR3, the full variable domain is DGGITQSPKYLFRKEGQNVTLSCEQNLNHDAMYWYRQDPGQGLRLIYYSQIVNDFQKGDIAEGYSVSREKKESFPLTVTSAQKNPTAFYLCASSIGGGDEQFFGPGTRLTVL.

This clonotype was detected only a few times. The V and J genes are TRBV7-3 and TRBJ2-3; D is perhaps TRBD2 (6 bases). CDR1 and CDR2 (germline): SGHTA, FQGTGA. The V end was cut by 5 bases, the J end by 1 base, with 13 bases between. This CDR3 region has 15 residues. CDR3 nucleotides: TGTGCCAGCAGCCTAGCGACGAGGGGCACAGATACGCAGTATTTT. It encodes CASSLATRGTDTQYF.

The J gene is TRBJ2-3, the V gene TRBV7-6; weak D call: TRBD2 (5 bases). This CDR3 has 14 amino acids. The V end was cut by 5 bases, the J end by 6 bases, with 15 bases between. Germline V gene data show CDR1 as SGHVS and CDR2 as FNYEAQ. The CDR3 region is CASSIWTGGDTQYF. The CDR3 DNA sequence: TGTGCCAGCAGCATCTGGACCGGCGGGGATACGCAGTATTTT.

This clonotype came up many times. V usage is TRBV5-5 and J usage is TRBJ1-2; no clear D gene. Germline CDR1 SGHKS, CDR2 YYEKEE (reference sequence). V was cut by 2 bases and J by 5 bases, with 7 bases left in between. This CDR3 has 12 amino acids. CDR3 loop: CASSLDPYGYTF. In DNA form, the CDR3 reads TGTGCCAGCAGCTTAGACCCGTATGGCTACACCTTC.

The chain links TRBV20-1 to TRBJ2-7; TRBD2 agrees at 7 bases. The J segment lost 0 bases and the V segment lost 5 bases, leaving 16 bases of the junction unmatched. This CDR3 has 17 residues. CDR1 is DFQATT and CDR2 is SNEGSKA in the germline V gene (reference sequence). CDR3 amino acids: CSAYSIAGTPPSYEQYF. Written as DNA, the CDR3 is TGCAGTGCTTACTCGATAGCGGGCACCCCACCCTCCTACGAGCAGTACTTC.

V gene TRBV10-3 combines with J gene TRBJ2-7, with a tentative D call TRBD1 (7 bases). The germline V gene has CDR1 ENHRY and CDR2 SYGVKD. Trimming stripped 6 bases from V and 5 bases from J, with 8 bases between. The length of the CDR3 is 11 residues. Written as DNA, the CDR3 is TGTGCCATCAGCAGGGGGGACGAGCAGTACTTC. This sequence encodes CAISRGDEQYF.